A single sample is the source of the 10 T cell receptor beta chains below, sequenced in a study of blood T cell repertoires in COVID-19 (dated by TCRdb to between 2020 and 2021). The library relied on the immunoSEQ multiplex PCR assay. TCRdb retrieved this table from immuneACCESS and kept in-frame rearrangements only. Not all clones are present; in checked studies, unresolved V genes account for under half, and no reason is known for the remainder. This sample lists around 250,000 clones; about 86% were detected once. About 3.4% of the sample is taken by the ten largest. Sequenced material: PBMCs or T cells enriched from blood (not recorded which). Receptor source: a man aged 50 to 59 who had recovered from COVID-19.

There are a few counts of this clone. The chain uses TRBV12-3 or TRBV12-4 and TRBJ1-4; 7 bases map to TRBD1. V gave up 8 bases and J gave up 4 bases; unmatched junction bases: 4. The CDR3 has 13 amino acids. The CDR3 sequence is CASHRGFNEKLFF. Here the CDR3 DNA reads TGTGCCAGCCACAGGGGCTTTAATGAAAAACTGTTTTTT.

The sample holds a few counts of this clone. The gene calls are TRBV5-1 and TRBJ2-5; 8 positions agree with TRBD2. V lost 6 bases, J lost 2 bases, and 12 bases stayed unmatched. CDR3 length: 16 residues. Per the germline V gene, CDR1 is SGHRS and CDR2 is YFSETQ. CDR3 region: CASTITGGGRQETQYF. The CDR3 DNA follows: TGCGCCAGCACAATCACTGGCGGGGGGCGTCAAGAGACCCAGTACTTC.

V is TRBV5-5 and J is TRBJ1-6; possibly TRBD1 for D (6 bases). CDR1 is SGHKS, CDR2 YYEKEE, per germline (reference sequence). The CDR3 is made up of 15 amino acids. Trimming cost V 4 bases and J 1 base, with 9 bases left between them. The CDR3 loop reads CASSAGVSYNSPLHF. CDR3 nucleotide sequence: TGTGCCAGCAGCGCAGGGGTTTCCTATAATTCACCCCTCCACTTT.

The chain joins TRBV12-2 to TRBJ1-1; no check of the table's D call, TRBD1, against the DNA was made. TRBV12-2 is described as a pseudogene. CDR3 length: 17 amino acids. CDR3 sequence reads: CASRLVREGRGCTEAFF. In DNA form, the CDR3 reads TGTGCAAGTCGCTTAGTGAGAGAGGGCAGGGGATGCACTGAAGCTTTCTTT.

V and J are TRBV6-5 and TRBJ2-2, with 9 positions matching TRBD2. Germline-derived CDR1 and CDR2 are MNHEY and SVGAGI. After removal of 8 bases from V and 3 bases from J, the junction contained 7 bases not matched to a gene. This CDR3 has 15 residues. The CDR3 nucleotides are TGTGCCAGCTTATGGCGGGGGGGCTACACCGGGGAGCTGTTTTTT. Protein: CASLWRGGYTGELFF.

This clone was found once. The chain recombines TRBV27 with TRBJ2-7; unclear D gene. The CDR3 totals 14 residues. Germline values: CDR1 MNHEY, CDR2 SMNVEV (reference sequence). The V and J ends lost 5 bases and 1 base respectively, with 12 bases between them. CDR3 amino acids: CASSPRLVSYEQYF. Written as DNA, the CDR3 is TGTGCCAGCAGTCCCCGACTGGTGTCCTACGAGCAGTACTTC.

The V call is TRBV28, the J call TRBJ1-6, with 8 positions matching TRBD1. CDR1 MDHEN and CDR2 SYDVKM come from the germline V gene. The CDR3 extends over 16 amino acids. J gave up 4 bases and V 3 bases, and 5 bases lay outside the gene matches. The CDR3 DNA follows: TGTGCCAGCAGTTTGGGTACAGGGGGGTATAATTCACCCCTCCACTTT. It encodes CASSLGTGGYNSPLHF.

The chain is built from TRBV29-1 and TRBJ1-3; the match to TRBD1 covers 8 bases. V trimming: 7 bases; J trimming: 3 bases; junction bases outside the gene matches: 2. The CDR3 has 12 residues. CDR1 and CDR2 from the germline V gene are SQVTM and ANQGSEA. The CDR3 nucleotides read TGCAGCGCCGGGACAGGTGGAAACACCATATATTTT. It is translated as CSAGTGGNTIYF.

The genes are TRBV18 and TRBJ2-1; D gene ambiguous. This CDR3 spans 13 amino acids. Germline CDR1 reads KGHSH; CDR2 reads LQKENI. With 0 bases removed from V and 5 bases from J, the gap between germline ends came to 5 bases. The CDR3 coding sequence is TGTGCCAGCTCACCACCCAGAAACAATGAGCAGTTCTTC. Amino acids: CASSPPRNNEQFF.

This rearrangement joins TRBV7-2 to TRBJ1-5; 11 bases fit TRBD1. This CDR3 has 15 residues. The germline V gene has CDR1 SGHTA and CDR2 FQGNSA. The V gene end was trimmed by 3 bases and the J gene end by 6 bases; junction bases not matched to a gene: 4. The CDR3 loop reads CASSFRDRGSQPQHF. CDR3 DNA sequence: TGTGCCAGCAGCTTCCGGGACAGGGGGAGTCAGCCCCAGCATTTT.